This record concerns one T cell receptor (beta chain) sequence. Its matching antigen is unknown. The data originate from a study of T cells in localized non-small cell lung cancer. Whole-study results and caveats: Longer overall survival was associated with a higher density of T cells in the blood. Heterogeneity stays possible, as sequencing covered only one tumor region.

The assay was immunoSEQ multiplex PCR, and TCRdb's table has in-frame clones only and misses some. The sample includes roughly 16,000 clones, about 91% of them seen just once. Germline trimming cut 6 bases from V and 5 bases from J; bases unmatched to any gene: 11. The CDR3 is 15 residues long. Germline-derived CDR1 and CDR2 are MNHEY and SMNVEV (reference sequence). The TCR was taken from a female donor older than 55 with stage III squamous cell lung carcinoma. This specimen was peripheral blood, taken before any cancer treatment. This chain joins TRBV27 and TRBJ2-7, with TRBD1 matching over 9 bases. The CDR3 DNA reads as TGTGCCAGCAGGTCCCGGGACAGGGTATCCCACGAGCAGTACTTC. Translated: CASRSRDRVSHEQYF.